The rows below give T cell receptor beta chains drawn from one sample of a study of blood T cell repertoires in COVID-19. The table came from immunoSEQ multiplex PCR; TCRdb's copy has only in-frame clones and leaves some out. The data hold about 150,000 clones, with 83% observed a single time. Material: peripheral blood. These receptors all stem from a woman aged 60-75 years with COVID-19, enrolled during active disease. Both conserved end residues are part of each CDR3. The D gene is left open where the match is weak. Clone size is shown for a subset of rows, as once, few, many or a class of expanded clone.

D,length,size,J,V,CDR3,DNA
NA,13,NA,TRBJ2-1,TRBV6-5,CASSFQGNNEQFF,TGTGCCAGCAGTTTTCAGGGGAACAATGAGCAGTTCTTC
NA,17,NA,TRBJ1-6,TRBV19,CASSISHGSSYNSPLHF,TGTGCCAGTAGTATTTCCCATGGCAGCTCCTATAATTCACCCCTCCACTTT
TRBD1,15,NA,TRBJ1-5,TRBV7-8,CASSPGQGRDQPQHF,TGTGCCAGCAGCCCCGGACAGGGACGGGATCAGCCCCAGCATTTT
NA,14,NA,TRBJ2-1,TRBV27,CASSSSTGRNEQFF,TGTGCCAGCAGTTCATCGACAGGCCGTAATGAGCAGTTCTTC
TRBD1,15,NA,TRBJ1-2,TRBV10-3,CAISERDRFSSGYTF,TGTGCCATCAGTGAGAGGGACAGGTTTAGTTCTGGCTACACCTTC
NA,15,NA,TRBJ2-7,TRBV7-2,CASSVDSLSSYEQYF,TGTGCCAGCAGCGTAGACAGTCTTTCTTCCTACGAGCAGTACTTC
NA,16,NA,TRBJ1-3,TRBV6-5,CASSYSKARGGNTIYF,TGTGCCAGCAGTTACTCGAAGGCAAGAGGTGGAAACACCATATATTTT
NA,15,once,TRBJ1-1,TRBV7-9,CASSPRGRVGTEAFF,TGTGCCAGCAGCCCCCGGGGGAGGGTCGGCACTGAAGCTTTCTTT
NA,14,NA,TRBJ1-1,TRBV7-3,CASSLTSGATEAFF,TGTGCCAGCAGCTTAACTTCAGGGGCCACTGAAGCTTTCTTT
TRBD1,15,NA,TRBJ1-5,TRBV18,CASSLKTGDNQPQHF,TGTGCCAGCTCCCTCAAAACAGGGGACAATCAGCCCCAGCATTTT
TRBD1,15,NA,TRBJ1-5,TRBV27,CASSLEGAFNQPQHF,TGTGCCAGCAGTTTAGAGGGGGCGTTCAATCAGCCCCAGCATTTT
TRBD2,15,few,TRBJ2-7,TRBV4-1,CASSQPTSGTYEQYF,TGCGCCAGCAGCCAACCAACTAGCGGGACCTACGAGCAGTACTTC
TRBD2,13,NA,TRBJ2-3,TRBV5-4,CASTGLARDTQYF,TGTGCCAGCACGGGACTAGCGAGAGATACGCAGTATTTT
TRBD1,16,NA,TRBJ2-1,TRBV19,CASRIPGTGAYNEQFF,TGTGCCAGTAGGATCCCCGGGACAGGGGCCTACAATGAGCAGTTCTTC
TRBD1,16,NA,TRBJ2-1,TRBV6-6,CASSGTGGSSYNEQFF,TGTGCCAGCAGTGGGACAGGGGGGAGTTCCTACAATGAGCAGTTCTTC
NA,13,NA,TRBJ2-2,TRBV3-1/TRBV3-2,CASSQLGRDELFF,TGTGCCAGCAGCCAACTGGGCAGGGATGAGCTGTTTTTT
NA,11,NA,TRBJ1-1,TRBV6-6,CASSKQVEAFF,TGTGCCAGCAGTAAACAGGTTGAAGCTTTCTTT
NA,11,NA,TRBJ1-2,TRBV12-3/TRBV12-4,CASKQNYGYTF,TGTGCCAGCAAACAAAACTATGGCTACACCTTC
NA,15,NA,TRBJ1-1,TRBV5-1,CASSLALGRNTEAFF,TGCGCCAGCAGCTTGGCCCTCGGGAGGAACACTGAAGCTTTCTTT
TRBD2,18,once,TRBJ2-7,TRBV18,CASSEPGLAGKAAYEQYF,TGTGCCAGCTCAGAACCGGGACTAGCGGGCAAGGCCGCCTACGAGCAGTACTTC
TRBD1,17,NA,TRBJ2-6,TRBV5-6,CASSFMTGSARANVLTF,TGTGCCAGCAGCTTTATGACAGGGAGCGCGAGGGCCAACGTCCTGACTTTC
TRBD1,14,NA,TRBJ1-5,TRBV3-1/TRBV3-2,CASSQGQGSQPQHF,TGTGCCAGCAGCCAAGGACAGGGTAGCCAGCCCCAGCATTTT
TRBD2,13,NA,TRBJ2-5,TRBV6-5,CASSYSREGTQYF,TGTGCCAGCAGTTATTCCAGGGAGGGGACCCAGTACTTC
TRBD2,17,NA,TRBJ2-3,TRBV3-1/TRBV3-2,CASSPQRVAGAPDTQYF,TGTGCCAGCAGCCCGCAAAGGGTAGCGGGAGCACCAGATACGCAGTATTTT
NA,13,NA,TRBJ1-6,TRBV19,CASSNRDNSPLHF,TGTGCCAGTAGTAACAGGGATAATTCACCCCTCCACTTT
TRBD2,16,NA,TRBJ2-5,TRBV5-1,CASSLGLGGRSETQYF,TGCGCCAGCAGCTTGGGTCTGGGAGGGAGGTCCGAGACCCAGTACTTC
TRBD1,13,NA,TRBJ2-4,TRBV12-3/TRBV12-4,CASRQGAKNIQYF,TGTGCCAGCAGACAGGGGGCCAAAAACATTCAGTACTTC
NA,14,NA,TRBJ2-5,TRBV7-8,CASIVSETEETQYF,TGTGCCAGCATTGTTAGCGAAACTGAAGAGACCCAGTACTTC
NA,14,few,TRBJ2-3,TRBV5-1,CASSSSFRTDTQYF,TGCGCCAGCAGCAGTAGCTTTCGCACAGATACGCAGTATTTT
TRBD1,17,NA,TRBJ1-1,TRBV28,CASSLSKGAELHTEAFF,TGTGCCAGCAGTTTGTCTAAGGGGGCTGAGTTGCACACTGAAGCTTTCTTT
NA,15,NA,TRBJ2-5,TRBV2,CASIDGVASQETQYF,TGTGCCAGCATCGACGGAGTAGCAAGCCAAGAGACCCAGTACTTC
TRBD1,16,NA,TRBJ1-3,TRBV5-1,CASSLATGSSGNTIYF,TGCGCCAGCAGCCTGGCGACAGGGAGCTCTGGAAACACCATATATTTT
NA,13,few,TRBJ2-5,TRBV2,CASSENLIETQYF,TGTGCCAGCAGTGAGAACCTAATAGAGACCCAGTACTTC
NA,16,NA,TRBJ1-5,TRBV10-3,CAISESPREGGQPQHF,TGTGCCATCAGTGAGTCCCCCAGGGAGGGCGGTCAGCCCCAGCATTTT
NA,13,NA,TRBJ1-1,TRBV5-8,CASSRQANTEAFF,TGTGCCAGCAGCCGACAGGCGAACACTGAAGCTTTCTTT
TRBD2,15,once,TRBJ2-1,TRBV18,CASSPGTSLYNEQFF,TGTGCCAGCTCACCAGGGACTAGTTTATACAATGAGCAGTTCTTC
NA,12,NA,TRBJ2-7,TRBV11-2,CASSLDSSEQYF,TGTGCCAGCAGCTTAGATAGCTCTGAGCAGTACTTC
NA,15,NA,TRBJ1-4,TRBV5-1,CASSFGRATNEKLFF,TGCGCCAGCAGCTTTGGCAGGGCAACTAATGAAAAACTGTTTTTT
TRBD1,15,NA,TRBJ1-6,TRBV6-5,CASRGQGAYNSPLHF,TGTGCCAGCAGGGGACAGGGGGCGTATAATTCACCCCTCCACTTT
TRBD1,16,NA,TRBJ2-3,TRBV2,CASTLQGRGRTDTQYF,TGTGCCAGCACCCTGCAGGGCAGGGGGCGAACAGATACGCAGTATTTT
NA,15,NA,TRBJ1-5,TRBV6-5,CASSAGVYSNQPQHF,TGTGCCAGCAGCGCAGGGGTCTATAGCAATCAGCCCCAGCATTTT
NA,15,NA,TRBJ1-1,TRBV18,CASSPLSGKNTEAFF,TGTGCCAGCTCACCACTTTCAGGGAAGAACACTGAAGCTTTCTTT
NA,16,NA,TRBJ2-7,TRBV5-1,CASSLDQVRNNYEQYF,TGCGCCAGCAGCTTGGATCAGGTCCGAAACAACTACGAGCAGTACTTC
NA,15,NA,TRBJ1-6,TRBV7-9,CASSFTQINNSPLHF,TGTGCCAGCAGCTTTACACAGATCAATAATTCACCCCTCCACTTT
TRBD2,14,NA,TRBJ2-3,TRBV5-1,CASSLSGGTDTQYF,TGCGCCAGCAGCCTGTCGGGGGGTACAGATACGCAGTATTTT
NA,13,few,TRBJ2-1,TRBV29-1,CSVDPGGYNEQFF,TGCAGCGTTGACCCCGGAGGCTACAATGAGCAGTTCTTC
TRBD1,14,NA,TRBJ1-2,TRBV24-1,CATSEPGQMIGYTF,TGTGCCACCAGTGAACCGGGACAGATGATCGGCTACACCTTC
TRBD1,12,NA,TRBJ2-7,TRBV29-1,CSARQGSYEQYF,TGCAGTGCGAGACAGGGTTCCTACGAGCAGTACTTC
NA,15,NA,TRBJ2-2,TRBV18,CASSPSGVNTGELFF,TGTGCCAGCTCACCATCGGGTGTGAACACCGGGGAGCTGTTTTTT
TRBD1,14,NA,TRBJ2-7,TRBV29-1,CSVGTGALRHEQYF,TGCAGCGTAGGGACAGGGGCGCTGAGGCACGAGCAGTACTTC
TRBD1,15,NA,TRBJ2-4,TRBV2,CASSEVGAGGDIQYF,TGTGCCAGCAGTGAAGTCGGAGCAGGGGGAGACATTCAGTACTTC